This T cell receptor (beta chain) was recovered during a study of vaccination and CD4 T cells after COVID-19 (dated by TCRdb to the early 2020s). In terms of the full investigation: SARS-CoV-2 positivity had been established in the convalescent patients by nasal swab PCR, and mild disease was recorded in roughly 10 of these patients and severe disease in one. The convalescent cohort comprised six males and four females, including two Hispanic individuals, seven Caucasians, two Asians and one multiracial person. Two doses of either the Pfizer-BioNTech BNT162b2 vaccine (n=8) or the Moderna mRNA-1273 vaccine (n=2) were administered to participants. Post-COVID blood samples were collected from convalescent patients a median of around 100 days after diagnosis, with a range of about 30 to 161 days. The time from the second vaccine dose to post-vaccine blood sampling had a median of roughly 79 days and ranged from about 14 to 250 days. Culture stimuli were overlapping spike peptide pools from SARS-CoV-2 and from the common cold coronaviruses HCoV-NL63, HCoV-OC43 and HCoV-229E. Control cultures used a CEFX viral epitope pool as positive control, an HIV-1 Nef peptide pool as negative control, or no peptide. In around nine COVID-19 convalescent patients and a handful of infection-naive healthy vaccine recipients, the spike-specific CD4+ TCR repertoire before mRNA vaccination was compared with the repertoire after mRNA vaccination. Study-level results and caveats: Of the vaccine-specific clones found in convalescent patients, nearly all (304 of 307) were mono-reactive for SARS-CoV-2 spike instead of being cross-reactive with common cold coronaviruses. Among convalescent patients, a median approximately 88% of the SARS-CoV-2-reactive clones seen after vaccination appeared only after vaccination, which suggests priming specific to the vaccine. Although the median number of SARS-CoV-2-reactive clonotypes went up from roughly 20 after infection to some 40 after vaccination, the increase was not significant. The study included relatively few convalescent patients and did not analyze early timepoints after natural infection.

Taken with the paper, the label for treatment or condition translates to: approximately nine-day PBMC culture with coronavirus spike peptide pools or control peptides (ViraFEST assay). To expand antigen-specific T cells with peptide pools and then pick out the expanded clonotypes through TCR sequencing, the study relied on the ViraFEST assay. The convalescent patients' positive SARS-CoV-2 PCR tests fell between March and December 2020, which was before the Alpha, Beta and Delta variants emerged in the United States. Over 1.5 million PBMCs per well were cultured in IMDM with approximately 5% human AB serum and roughly 9.3 IU/ml IL-2, plus 10 ug/ml peptide pools. On days 3 and 7, half of the culture medium was replaced with fresh IL-2-containing medium. CD4+ T cells were isolated after about 10 days of culture through negative selection using the EasySep CD4+ T cell isolation kit. PBMCs were separated from whole blood using Ficoll-Paque Plus gradient centrifugation and then either used fresh or cryopreserved at -140C. Each culture condition was generally run in triplicate wells.

V ends up 5 bases short and J 4 bases short, with an unmatched junction base count of 2. Including the terminal cysteine and phenylalanine, the CDR3 comprises 13 residues. CDR3 DNA is the only sequence kept; it has 39 bases, read in frame from the first base. Based on the germline V gene (reference sequence), the CDR1 and CDR2 sequences are LNHDA and SQIVND. Concerning this clonotype itself: Its antigen is currently not known. Base qualities are not provided; no much larger clone lies one nucleotide away.

Libraries were constructed by PCR. At the Johns Hopkins FTIC core, DNA from the cultured CD4+ T cells underwent TCR sequencing with the Oncomine TCR Beta short-read assay. Genomic DNA was extracted from the cultured CD4+ T cells with the QIAamp micro DNA kit. The Oncomine TCR Beta libraries from cultured CD4+ T cells were pooled using unique dual indexes and then sequenced on an Illumina iSeq 100. Under the source paper's analysis protocol: Non-productive sequences were filtered out, and CDR3s that did not start with C, did not end with F or W, or were shorter than 7 amino acids were discarded. Antigen-specific clonotypes were identified with the MANAFEST web application by comparing peptide-stimulated wells with reference and other culture wells. An FDR below 0.05, an odds ratio above 5, and a productive frequency above 0.1% in at least two of three replicate wells were required for clones to be considered positive. A clonotype was classed as cross-reactive if the clonotype showed significant expansion both in SARS-CoV-2 spike wells and in at least one common cold coronavirus spike condition. Levenshtein distances (stringdist) and unrooted phylogenetic trees (ape) in R version 3.6.1 were used to assess CDR3 homology. The raw public data were reprocessed by TCRdb itself: fastp quality trimming at Q25, MiXCR clonotype calling, in-frame beta chains only. Each CDR3 protein gets just one entry, which takes the most common genes and DNA from the rows behind it. TCRdb, not the original authors, processed these V and J calls. Counted in this sample were around 21,000 distinct CDR3 sequences; around 52% of them appeared once. The top ten hold roughly 17% of the sample.

Sequenced material: CD4+ T cells from blood, cultured in vitro. This chain is built from TRBV19 and TRBJ1-5; the central 7 bases match TRBD1. The TCR originated in a human donor who had recovered from COVID-19. At the DNA level, the sequence is TGTGCCAGTAGTTTACAGGGGAATCAGCCCCAGCATTTT. It codes for CASSLQGNQPQHF.